This TCR beta chain appears in the sequencing data of a study of blood T cells in healthy people across ages. Study-wide context: Template switching picked up about one barcoded beta molecule for each two T cells. Study-level points and caveats: Whereas aged donors had fewer naive CD4+ cells, long-lived donors had more of them and higher diversity.

On this clonotype itself: Antigen: not known.

PCR was performed a second time for about 7 to 12 cycles using a sample-barcoded 5' primer and a J-beta primer mix. TCRdb itself ran the 5' RACE reads through MiXCR, one entry per CDR3 protein. The profile covers about a million distinct CDR3 sequences, with about 51% appearing a single time and over 20% taken by the ten largest. The germline V gene encodes CDR1 DFQATT and CDR2 SNEGSKA (reference sequence). The length of the CDR3 is 15 residues. J gave up 6 bases and V 3 bases, and 10 bases lay outside the gene matches. This sequence was found in a woman aged 55-70 years in good health. Sample: blood. V usage is TRBV20-1 and J usage is TRBJ1-2; 10 nucleotides match TRBD1. CDR3 in DNA: TGCAGTGCTAGGGTGGTCCGGGACAGGGGTCATGGCTACACCTTC. Amino acids: CSARVVRDRGHGYTF.